In this sample, the clone carrying this T cell receptor (beta chain) turned up once. The antigen is undetermined. Produced via immunoSEQ multiplex PCR; TCRdb's table is partial and in-frame only. The data hold roughly 100,000 clones, with around nine tenths observed a single time. This specimen belongs to a study of T cell responses to AZD1222 COVID-19 vaccine. The study, taken as a whole, reports: A rise in Spike-specific TCR breadth and depth followed two AZD1222 doses.

This clonotype was obtained from an adult in good health. The specimen was peripheral blood, collected on day 0 of AZD1222 vaccination.

In DNA, the CDR3 is TGTGCCTGGAGTCAGAGTAATTCACCCCTCCACTTT. Translating it yields CAWSQSNSPLHF. The gene calls are TRBV30 and TRBJ1-6; D remains ambiguous. Germline V gene sequence: CDR1 GTSNPN, CDR2 SVGIG (reference sequence). The CDR3 runs 12 residues. The ends were cut back, 2 bases at V and 6 bases at J, with 5 bases in the middle.